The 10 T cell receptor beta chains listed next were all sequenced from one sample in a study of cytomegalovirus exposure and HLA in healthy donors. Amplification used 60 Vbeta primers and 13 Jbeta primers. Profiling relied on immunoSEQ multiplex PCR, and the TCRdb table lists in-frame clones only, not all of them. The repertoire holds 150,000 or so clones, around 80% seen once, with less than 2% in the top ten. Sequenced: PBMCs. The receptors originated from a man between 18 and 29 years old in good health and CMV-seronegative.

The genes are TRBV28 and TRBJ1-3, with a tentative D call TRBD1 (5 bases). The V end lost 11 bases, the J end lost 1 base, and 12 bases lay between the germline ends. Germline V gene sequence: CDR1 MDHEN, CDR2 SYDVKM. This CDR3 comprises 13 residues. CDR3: CAVTKGSGNTIYF. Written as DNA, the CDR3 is TGTGCCGTCACGAAGGGGTCTGGAAACACCATATATTTT. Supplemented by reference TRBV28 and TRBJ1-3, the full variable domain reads DVKVTQSSRYLVKRTGEKVFLECVQDMDHENMFWYRQDPGLGLRLIYFSYDVKMKEKGDIPEGYSVSREKKERFSLILESASTNQTSMYLCAVTKGSGNTIYFGEGSWLTVV.

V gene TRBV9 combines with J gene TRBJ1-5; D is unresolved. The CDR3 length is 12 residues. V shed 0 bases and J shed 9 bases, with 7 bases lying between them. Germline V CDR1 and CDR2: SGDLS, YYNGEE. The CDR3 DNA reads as TGTGCCAGCAGCGTAGGTTCGGGGCCCCAGCATTTT. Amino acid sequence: CASSVGSGPQHF. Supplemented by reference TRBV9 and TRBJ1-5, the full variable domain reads DSGVTQTPKHLITATGQRVTLRCSPRSGDLSVYWYQQSLDQGLQFLIQYYNGEERAKGNILERFSAQQFPDLHSELNLSSLELGDSALYFCASSVGSGPQHFGDGTRLSIL.

For the CDR3, the DNA is TGTGCTAGTGGCCGGGAGCCTGAGACCCAGTACTTC. This encodes CASGREPETQYF. This chain uses TRBV12-5 with TRBJ2-5, with D perhaps matching TRBD2 (6 bases). This CDR3 is 12 amino acids long. Per germline, CDR1 LGHNT and CDR2 FRNRAP. The V end was cut by 6 bases, the J end by 5 bases, with 10 bases between.

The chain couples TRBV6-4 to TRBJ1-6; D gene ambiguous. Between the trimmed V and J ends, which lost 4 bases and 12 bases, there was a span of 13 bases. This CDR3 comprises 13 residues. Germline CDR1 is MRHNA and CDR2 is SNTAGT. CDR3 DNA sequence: TGTGCCAGCAGTGGGTTTACTGGTGGACCCCTCCACTTT. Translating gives CASSGFTGGPLHF.

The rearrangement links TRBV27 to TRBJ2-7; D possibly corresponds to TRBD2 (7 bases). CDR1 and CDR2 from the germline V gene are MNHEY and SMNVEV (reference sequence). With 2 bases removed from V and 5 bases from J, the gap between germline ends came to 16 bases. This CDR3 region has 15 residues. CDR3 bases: TGTGCCAGCAGTTTACGTGGGGGGGCCCGGGACGAGCAGTACTTC. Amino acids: CASSLRGGARDEQYF.

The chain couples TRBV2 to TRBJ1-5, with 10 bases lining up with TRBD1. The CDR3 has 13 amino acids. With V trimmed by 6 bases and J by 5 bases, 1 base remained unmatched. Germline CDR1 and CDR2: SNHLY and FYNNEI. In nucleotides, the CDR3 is TGTGCCAGCAGGGGGACAGGGGATCAGCCCCAGCATTTT. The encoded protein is CASRGTGDQPQHF.

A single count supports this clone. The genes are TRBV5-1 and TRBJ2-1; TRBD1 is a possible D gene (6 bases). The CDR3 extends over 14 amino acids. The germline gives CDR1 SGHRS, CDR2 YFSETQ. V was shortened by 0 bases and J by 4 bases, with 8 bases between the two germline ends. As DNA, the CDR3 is TGCGCCAGCAGCTTGGGACAGGATTACAATGAGCAGTTCTTC. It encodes CASSLGQDYNEQFF.

The CDR3: CAWSVNRNTEAFF. The CDR3 DNA reads TGTGCCTGGAGTGTAAACAGGAACACTGAAGCTTTCTTT. V usage is TRBV30 and J usage is TRBJ1-1, with no clear D. The germline V gene has CDR1 GTSNPN and CDR2 SVGIG (reference sequence). CDR3 length equals 13 residues. V lost 0 bases and J lost 1, with 6 bases in between.

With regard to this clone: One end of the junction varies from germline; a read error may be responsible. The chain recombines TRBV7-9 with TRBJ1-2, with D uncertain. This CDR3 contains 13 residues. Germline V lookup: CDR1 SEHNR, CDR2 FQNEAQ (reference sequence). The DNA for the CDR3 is TGTTCCAGCAGTTTGTCGTTCGAGTACGGCTACACCTTC. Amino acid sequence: CSSSLSFEYGYTF.

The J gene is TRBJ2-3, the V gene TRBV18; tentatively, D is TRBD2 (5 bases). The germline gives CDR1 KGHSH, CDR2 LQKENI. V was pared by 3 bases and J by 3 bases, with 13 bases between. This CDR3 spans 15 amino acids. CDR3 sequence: CASSPRRMRTDTQYF. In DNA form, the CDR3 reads TGTGCCAGCTCACCCCGGAGGATGAGGACAGATACGCAGTATTTT.